The next 17 T cell receptor beta chains were all read from a single sample in a study of memory CD8 T cells in hepatitis C reinfection. This table comes from immunoSEQ multiplex PCR, and its TCRdb copy is limited to in-frame clones, with some not included. In the table there are some 50,000 clones, 85% to 90% of which are singletons. The time point was: late/post reinfection, 12 to 24 weeks after detection. The sorted cells went straight to TCR sequencing with no prior in vitro expansion. The sequenced material came from naive CD8+ T cells sorted from blood. The receptors originated from a man aged 18 to 29 with hepatitis C virus infection.

This chain uses TRBV6-1 with TRBJ1-1, with 10 bases lining up with TRBD1. The V gene end was trimmed by 0 bases and the J gene end by 3 bases; junction bases not matched to a gene: 4. The CDR3 sequence is 16 residues long. Germline-derived CDR1 and CDR2 are MNHNS and SASEGT. This CDR3 reads CASSEASGTGDTEAFF. DNA of the CDR3: TGTGCCAGCAGTGAAGCTTCCGGGACAGGGGACACTGAAGCTTTCTTT.

In its sample, this clone was seen a few times. The J gene is TRBJ2-7, the V gene TRBV4-1; 8 positions match TRBD2. Germline V gene sequence: CDR1 MGHRA, CDR2 YSYEKL. V trimming: 3 bases; J trimming: 2 bases; junction bases outside the gene matches: 9. The CDR3 runs 16 residues. CDR3 in amino acids: CASSHLGASGPYEQYF. The DNA for the CDR3 is TGCGCCAGCAGCCACCTGGGAGCTAGCGGGCCCTACGAGCAGTACTTC.

The chain uses TRBV11-2 and TRBJ2-7, with D perhaps matching TRBD1 (5 bases). Germline loops: CDR1 SGHAT, CDR2 FQNNGV. Between the trimmed V and J ends, which lost 5 bases and 6 bases, there was a span of 17 bases. CDR3 length: 14 residues. The CDR3 DNA sequence: TGTGCCAGCAGCAGGGGCCCAAACCGTCCCGAGCAGTACGTC. This sequence encodes CASSRGPNRPEQYV.

This chain connects TRBV7-9 to TRBJ1-2; D is perhaps TRBD1 (5 bases). CDR1 is SEHNR and CDR2 is FQNEAQ in the germline V gene (reference sequence). V lost 5 bases to trimming and J lost 10 bases, with 20 bases between them. The CDR3 has 14 amino acids. The CDR3 protein is CASSPDSSESSYTF. In nucleotides, the CDR3 is TGTGCCAGCAGCCCTGACAGCTCGGAAAGTTCCTACACCTTC.

The chain has TRBV7-9 and TRBJ2-1, with 8 bases that match TRBD2. Germline V gives CDR1 SEHNR, CDR2 FQNEAQ (reference sequence). The CDR3 is 15 residues long. V was pared by 4 bases and J by 6 bases, with 8 bases of the junction left unmatched. CDR3 in DNA: TGTGCCAGCAGCTCCCGGGAGGGCCGGGTCAATGAGCAGTTCTTC. This gives the protein CASSSREGRVNEQFF. Full variable domain (missing parts from reference TRBV7-9 and TRBJ2-1): DTGVSQNPRHKITKRGQNVTFRCDPISEHNRLYWYRQTLGQGPEFLTYFQNEAQLEKSRLLSDRFSAERPKGSFSTLEIQRTEQGDSAMYLCASSSREGRVNEQFFGPGTRLTVL.

CDR3 sequence: CASSPEGGGGTEAFF. The CDR3 coding sequence is TGTGCCAGCAGCCCGGAAGGAGGGGGCGGCACTGAAGCTTTCTTT. The chain joins TRBV4-2 to TRBJ1-1; 7 bases fit TRBD1. V was pared by 4 bases and J by 4 bases, with 9 bases of the junction left unmatched. The CDR3 covers 15 residues. In germline, CDR1 is LGHNA, CDR2 YNFKEQ.

CDR3 in amino acids: CASSFEYRLNTEAFF. Written as DNA, the CDR3 is TGTGCCAGCAGTTTCGAATACAGGTTGAACACTGAAGCTTTCTTT. This sequence joins TRBV28 and TRBJ1-1; possibly TRBD1 for D (5 bases). In germline, CDR1 is MDHEN, CDR2 SYDVKM. With 3 bases removed from V and 0 bases from J, the gap between germline ends came to 11 bases. The CDR3 loop spans 15 amino acids.

The chain uses TRBV4-3 and TRBJ1-2; D might be TRBD1 (5 bases). This CDR3 spans 14 amino acids. Germline loops: CDR1 LGHNA, CDR2 YSLEER. With 1 base removed from V and 8 bases from J, the gap between germline ends came to 14 bases. Written as DNA, the CDR3 is TGCGCCAGCAGCCAAGTTAGGGGTTTAGACGGCTACACCTTC. It translates to CASSQVRGLDGYTF.

The J gene is TRBJ2-5, the V gene TRBV7-7; 8 bases agree with TRBD2. The CDR3 covers 17 residues. After removal of 2 bases from V and 0 bases from J, the junction contained 8 bases not matched to a gene. Germline CDR1 SSHAT, CDR2 FNYEAQ (reference sequence). The CDR3 DNA sequence: TGTGCCAGCAGCTTAATCGGTAGCGGGGCCTACCAAGAGACCCAGTACTTC. Protein: CASSLIGSGAYQETQYF. Looking up the rest from reference TRBV7-7 and TRBJ2-5 gives the full variable domain: GAGVSQSPRYKVTKRGQDVTLRCDPISSHATLYWYQQALGQGPEFLTYFNYEAQPDKSGLPSDRFSAERPEGSISTLTIQRTEQRDSAMYRCASSLIGSGAYQETQYFGPGTRLLVL.

This chain uses TRBV9 with TRBJ2-1; the D is unclear. Per the germline V gene, CDR1 is SGDLS and CDR2 is YYNGEE. CDR3 length: 14 residues. The ends were cut back, 6 bases at V and 0 bases at J, with 10 bases in the middle. The CDR3 DNA reads TGTGCCAGCACCCTTCACGGCTCCTACAATGAGCAGTTCTTC. It specifies CASTLHGSYNEQFF. The whole variable domain, remainder taken from reference TRBV9 and TRBJ2-1, is DSGVTQTPKHLITATGQRVTLRCSPRSGDLSVYWYQQSLDQGLQFLIQYYNGEERAKGNILERFSAQQFPDLHSELNLSSLELGDSALYFCASTLHGSYNEQFFGPGTRLTVL.

This clone was seen only a few times. The V call is TRBV4-1, the J call TRBJ1-1, with D unresolved. There are 12 residues in the CDR3. Trimming shortened V by 2 bases and J by 3 bases, and 4 bases separated the two germline ends. The germline CDR1 and CDR2 sequences are MGHRA and YSYEKL. CDR3 DNA sequence: TGCGCCAGCAGCCAATTCGACACTGAAGCTTTCTTT. Translated: CASSQFDTEAFF.

The V call is TRBV6-6, the J call TRBJ2-2; perhaps TRBD1 as D (6 bases). Trimming removed 9 bases from V and 6 bases from J, with 14 bases in between. The CDR3 runs to 13 residues. The germline gives CDR1 MNHNY, CDR2 SVGAGI (reference sequence). CDR3 nucleotide sequence: TGTGCCAGTAAAGTTTCAGGGGCCGGGGAGCTGTTTTTT. It yields the protein CASKVSGAGELFF.

V is TRBV7-9 and J is TRBJ1-2; D is possibly TRBD1 (6 bases). CDR1 is SEHNR and CDR2 is FQNEAQ in the germline V gene (reference sequence). Trimming removed 10 bases at V and 8 bases at J, with 23 bases between. The CDR3 runs 14 residues. The CDR3 reads CATFIEGGAGGYTF. The CDR3 region has the DNA TGTGCCACCTTTATAGAGGGGGGGGCAGGAGGCTACACCTTC.

This chain uses TRBV5-5 with TRBJ2-7; 8 positions agree with TRBD1. V dropped 4 bases and J dropped 2; count of bases not matched to a gene: 8. The CDR3 extends over 15 amino acids. CDR1 is SGHKS and CDR2 is YYEKEE in the germline V gene (reference sequence). The CDR3 DNA follows: TGTGCCAGCAGCGTGGACAGGGTTGTCACCTACGAGCAGTACGTC. Translation gives CASSVDRVVTYEQYV.

The chain joins TRBV9 to TRBJ2-1; TRBD2 aligns across 9 bases. Germline V gene data show CDR1 as SGDLS and CDR2 as YYNGEE. Losses at the gene ends were 0 bases for V and 7 bases for J; bases not matched to a gene: 8. The CDR3 runs 16 residues. CDR3 coding DNA: TGTGCCAGCAGCGTAGAGGGCGGGGGGGCTCGGAATGAGCAGTTCTTC. The encoded protein is CASSVEGGGARNEQFF.

The chain employs TRBV2 and TRBJ2-7, with D possibly being TRBD2 (5 bases). This CDR3 comprises 13 residues. Germline V CDR1 and CDR2: SNHLY, FYNNEI. Trimming stripped 2 bases from V and 7 bases from J, with 12 bases between. CDR3 coding DNA: TGTGCCAGCAGTGAACGGGGTCCGGGGGAGCAGTACTTC. Protein: CASSERGPGEQYF.

About this clone: The junction departs from the called germline gene at one end, perhaps through a read error. This rearrangement joins TRBV4-1 to TRBJ1-4; tentatively, D is TRBD1 (6 bases). Germline V gene lookup returns CDR1 MGHRA and CDR2 YSYEKL. The CDR3 extends over 16 amino acids. Here the CDR3 reads CASSQMGAATNEKLFF. The CDR3 nucleotides are TGTGCCAGCAGCCAAATGGGGGCAGCAACTAATGAAAAACTGTTTTTT.